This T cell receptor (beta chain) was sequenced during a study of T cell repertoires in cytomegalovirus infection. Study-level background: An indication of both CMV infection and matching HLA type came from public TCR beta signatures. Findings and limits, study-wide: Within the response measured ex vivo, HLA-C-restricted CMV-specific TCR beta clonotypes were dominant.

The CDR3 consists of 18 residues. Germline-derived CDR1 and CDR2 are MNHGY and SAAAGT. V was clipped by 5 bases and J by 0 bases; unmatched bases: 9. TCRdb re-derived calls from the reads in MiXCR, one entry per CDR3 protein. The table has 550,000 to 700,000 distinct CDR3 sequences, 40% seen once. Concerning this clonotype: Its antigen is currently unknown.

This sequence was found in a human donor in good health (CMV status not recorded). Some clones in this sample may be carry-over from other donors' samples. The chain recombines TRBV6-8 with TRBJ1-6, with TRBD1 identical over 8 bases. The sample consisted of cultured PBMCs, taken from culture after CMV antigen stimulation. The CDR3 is CASSRTLDRGSYNSPLHF. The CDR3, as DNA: TGTGCCAGCAGTCGCACTCTCGACAGGGGCTCCTATAATTCACCCCTCCACTTT.